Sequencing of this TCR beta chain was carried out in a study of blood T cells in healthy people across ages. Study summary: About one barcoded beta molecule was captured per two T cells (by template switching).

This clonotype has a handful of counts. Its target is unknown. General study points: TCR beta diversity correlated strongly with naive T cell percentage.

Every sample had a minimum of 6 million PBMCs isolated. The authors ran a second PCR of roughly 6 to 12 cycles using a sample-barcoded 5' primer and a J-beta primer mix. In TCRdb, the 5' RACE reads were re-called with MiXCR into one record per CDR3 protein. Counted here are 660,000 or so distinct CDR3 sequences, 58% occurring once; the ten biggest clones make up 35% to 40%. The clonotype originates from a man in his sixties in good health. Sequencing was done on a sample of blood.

The CDR3 nucleotides are TGTGCCAGCAGTTATCGTCCTGCAGGGGAGACCCAGTACTTC. Amino acid sequence: CASSYRPAGETQYF. The V call is TRBV6-5, the J call TRBJ2-5, with TRBD1 as a possible D gene (5 bases). Germline CDR1 reads MNHEY; CDR2 reads SVGAGI. This CDR3 region has 14 residues. Between the trimmed V and J ends, which lost 3 bases and 5 bases, there was a span of 13 bases.